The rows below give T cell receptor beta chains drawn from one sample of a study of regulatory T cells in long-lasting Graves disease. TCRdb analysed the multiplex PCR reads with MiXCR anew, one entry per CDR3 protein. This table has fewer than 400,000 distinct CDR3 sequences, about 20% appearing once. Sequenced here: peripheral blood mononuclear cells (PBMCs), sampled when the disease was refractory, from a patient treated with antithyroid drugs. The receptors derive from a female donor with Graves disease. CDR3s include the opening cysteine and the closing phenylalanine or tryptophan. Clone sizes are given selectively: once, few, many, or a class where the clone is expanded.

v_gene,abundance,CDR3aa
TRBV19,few,CASTPGTRRGDSNSPLHF
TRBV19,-,CASSIFLTTGANVLTF
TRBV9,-,CASSGTGSGEQYF
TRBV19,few,CASSIQGRGYGYTF
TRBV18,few,CASWEGQGLTEAFF
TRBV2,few,CAIAGTGEAGELFF
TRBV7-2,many,CASSLTRGAYEQYF
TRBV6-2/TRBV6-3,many,CASSYGGVRGLAKNIQYF
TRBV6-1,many,CASSKGQTYQPQHF
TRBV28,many,CASRRGTVVSYEQYF
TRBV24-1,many,CATSDSGTSNIQYF
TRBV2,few,CASSEGLAGGRDTQYF
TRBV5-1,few,CASSLGGSRAGELFF
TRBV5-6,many,CASSFGGINQPQHF
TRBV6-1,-,CASPISSGFQETQYF
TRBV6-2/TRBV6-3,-,CASTVTAAYEQYF
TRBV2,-,CASSEALVNTEAFF
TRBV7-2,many,CASSLAPGGYTEAFF
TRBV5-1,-,CASSNPSAIPFRTSQETQYF
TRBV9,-,CASSARQALNSPLHF
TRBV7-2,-,CASSFPSSGGARGGELFF
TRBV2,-,CASSESGANVLTF
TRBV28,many,CASSKQGRNTEAFF
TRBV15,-,CATGTANTGELFF
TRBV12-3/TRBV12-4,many,CASSFLDRTYEQYF
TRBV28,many,CASSFPEAGILPGLAYEQYF
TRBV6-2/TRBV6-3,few,CASSYSGVGEAFF
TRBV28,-,CASGLLTNEKLFF
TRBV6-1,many,CAGSPGPGGTQYF
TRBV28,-,CASFSRQSPGREYF
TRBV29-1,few,CSVGLRGGSYGYTF
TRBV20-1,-,CSAQYRGPGANVLTF
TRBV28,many,CASIKYSGVEQYF
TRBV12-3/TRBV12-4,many,CASTLGETQYF
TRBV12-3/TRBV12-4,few,CASSPGQEAFF
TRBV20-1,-,CSARDGKAGGYNEQFF
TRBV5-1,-,CASSSRTGGSETQYF
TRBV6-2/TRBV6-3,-,CASSYSRQGRASTIYF
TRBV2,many,CASKNDLRGYTF
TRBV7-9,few,CASSALTGGDQPRHF
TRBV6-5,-,CASSCQGPYNEQFF
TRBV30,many,CAWSVQGYVYEQYF
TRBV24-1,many,CATGEGFTGELFF
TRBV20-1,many,CSARGVAGKYEQYF
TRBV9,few,CASSVGTSGNSDEQFF
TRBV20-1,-,CSATSGVLAGGPGVYEQYF
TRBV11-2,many,CASSLVGQRSSYEQYF
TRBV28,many,CASSPRTSGTSYNEQFF
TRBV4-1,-,CASSQDGGGDFSGANVLTF
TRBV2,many,CASRDRGNTEAFF
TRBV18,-,CASSPTRVGEQYF
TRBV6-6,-,CASSYSRLADYNEQFF
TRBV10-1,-,CASSEGPGTPSYEQYF
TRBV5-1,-,CASSLGWTRDRGNIQYF
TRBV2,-,CASSPNRGFTDTQYF